This passage covers 9 T cell receptor beta chains from one sample sequenced in a study of cytomegalovirus exposure and HLA in healthy donors. Primers included in the PCR were 60 Vbeta and 13 Jbeta primers. TCRdb keeps only in-frame clones here, not all; method: immunoSEQ multiplex PCR. The table shows around 150,000 clones, with 83% occurring only once. The sample was PBMCs. Source of these receptors: a man aged 50 to 60 in good health and CMV-seropositive.

The chain recombines TRBV4-2 with TRBJ1-5; 8 nucleotides agree with TRBD1. The CDR3 is made up of 18 amino acids. V gave up 0 bases and J gave up 5 bases; unmatched junction bases: 12. Per germline, CDR1 LGHNA and CDR2 YNFKEQ. CDR3 nucleotides: TGTGCCAGCAGCCAAGATCGGGGATTACAGGGGGAGGATCAGCCCCAGCATTTT. It encodes CASSQDRGLQGEDQPQHF.

This chain joins TRBV27 and TRBJ2-7; D perhaps matches TRBD1 (5 bases). Trimming pared 2 bases from V and 4 bases from J, leaving 15 bases between. Germline-derived CDR1 and CDR2 are MNHEY and SMNVEV (reference sequence). The CDR3 totals 15 residues. The DNA of the CDR3 is TGTGCCAGCAGTTTAATCCCGGACAAGGGGTACGAGCAGTACTTC. It is translated as CASSLIPDKGYEQYF.

This clone has just one count. The chain uses TRBV5-1 and TRBJ1-1; D might be TRBD1 (6 bases). The CDR3 contains 14 residues. With 6 bases removed from V and 4 bases from J, the gap between germline ends came to 16 bases. Germline V CDR1 and CDR2: SGHRS, YFSETQ. CDR3 sequence (DNA): TGCGCCAGCAAAGTGGAGGGAGGGGGCACTGAAGCTTTCTTT. Amino acid sequence: CASKVEGGGTEAFF. Using reference TRBV5-1 and TRBJ1-1 for the parts outside the CDR3, the full variable domain is KAGVTQTPRYLIKTRGQQVTLSCSPISGHRSVSWYQQTPGQGLQFLFEYFSETQRNKGNFPGRFSGRQFSNSRSEMNVSTLELGDSALYLCASKVEGGGTEAFFGQGTRLTVV.

The chain joins TRBV6-6 to TRBJ2-7, with D possibly TRBD2 on 6 matching bases. The CDR3 runs to 14 residues. V dropped 9 bases and J dropped 6 bases, with 21 bases sitting between them. The V gene's germline CDR1 is MNHNY and CDR2 SVGAGI (reference sequence). The CDR3 coding sequence is TGTGCCAGTTCACGGGACTCCCAATCCAGCGAGCAGTACTTC. Translation gives CASSRDSQSSEQYF.

The rearrangement uses TRBV19 and TRBJ2-4; weak D call: TRBD2 (5 bases). With 4 bases removed from V and 8 bases from J, the gap between germline ends came to 15 bases. Germline CDR1 and CDR2: LNHDA and SQIVND (reference sequence). The CDR3 length is 14 residues. DNA of the CDR3: TGTGCCAGTAGTACTTTCCGAGGGTGGGACATTCAGTACTTC. Translating it yields CASSTFRGWDIQYF.

The CDR3 DNA sequence: TGTGCCAGCAGCTTAGGGCTAGCGGTCACAGATACGCAGTATTTT. Protein product: CASSLGLAVTDTQYF. The gene calls are TRBV11-3 and TRBJ2-3, with 7 bases matching TRBD2. Germline loops: CDR1 SGHNT, CDR2 YENEEA. There are 15 residues in the CDR3. With V trimmed by 1 base and J by 2 bases, 3 bases remained unmatched.

In this sample, this clone turned up once. This chain links TRBV9 with TRBJ1-6; 8 bases are shared with TRBD1. Germline V gene lookup returns CDR1 SGDLS and CDR2 YYNGEE. J gave up 6 bases and V 1 base, and 3 bases lay outside the gene matches. This CDR3 region has 15 residues. In DNA, the CDR3 is TGTGCCAGCAGCGTACAGGGGGCAGCTAATTCACCCCTCCACTTT. Amino acid sequence: CASSVQGAANSPLHF.

The J gene is TRBJ1-2, the V gene TRBV9, with D unclear. In germline, CDR1 is SGDLS, CDR2 YYNGEE. The CDR3 loop spans 14 amino acids. Trimming cost V 3 bases and J 0 bases, with 9 bases left between them. The chain's CDR3 is CASSGEKANYGYTF. The CDR3 nucleotides read TGTGCCAGCAGCGGAGAGAAAGCTAACTATGGCTACACCTTC.

The rearrangement links TRBV28 to TRBJ2-7, with 9 bases that match TRBD1. CDR3 length equals 13 residues. J lost 5 bases, V lost 10 bases, and 9 bases had no gene match. CDR1 and CDR2 from the germline V gene are MDHEN and SYDVKM. The CDR3 DNA reads TGTGCCACCACTCAACAGGGGGCGCACGAGCAGTACTTC. This sequence encodes CATTQQGAHEQYF.